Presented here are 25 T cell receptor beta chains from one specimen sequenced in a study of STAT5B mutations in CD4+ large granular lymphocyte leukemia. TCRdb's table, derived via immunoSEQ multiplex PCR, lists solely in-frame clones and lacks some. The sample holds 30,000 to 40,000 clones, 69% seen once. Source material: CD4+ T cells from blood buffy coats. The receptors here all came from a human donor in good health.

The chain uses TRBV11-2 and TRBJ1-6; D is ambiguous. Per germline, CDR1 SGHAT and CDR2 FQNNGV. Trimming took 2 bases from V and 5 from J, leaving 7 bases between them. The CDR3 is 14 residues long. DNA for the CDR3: TGTGCCAGCAGCTTATGGCAACATAATTCACCCCTCCACTTT. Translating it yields CASSLWQHNSPLHF.

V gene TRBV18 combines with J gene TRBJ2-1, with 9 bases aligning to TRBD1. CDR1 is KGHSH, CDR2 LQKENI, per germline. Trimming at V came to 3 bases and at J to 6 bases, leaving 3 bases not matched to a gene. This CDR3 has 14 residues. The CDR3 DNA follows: TGTGCCAGCTCACCCCTGGGACAGGGCAATGAGCAGTTCTTC. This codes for CASSPLGQGNEQFF.

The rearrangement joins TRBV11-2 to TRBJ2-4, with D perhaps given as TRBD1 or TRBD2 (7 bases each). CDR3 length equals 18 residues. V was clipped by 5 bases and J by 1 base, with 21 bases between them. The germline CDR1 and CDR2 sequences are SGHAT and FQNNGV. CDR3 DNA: TGTGCCAGCAGCCAGGGGGGGCAGTCCCCCTTGGCCAAAAACATTCAGTACTTC. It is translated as CASSQGGQSPLAKNIQYF.

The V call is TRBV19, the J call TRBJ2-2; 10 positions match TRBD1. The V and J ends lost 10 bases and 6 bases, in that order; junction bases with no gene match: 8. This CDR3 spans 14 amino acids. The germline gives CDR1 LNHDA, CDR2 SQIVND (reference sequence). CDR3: CAIQDRGRSGELFF. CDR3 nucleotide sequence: TGTGCCATTCAAGACAGGGGGCGTTCCGGGGAGCTGTTTTTT.

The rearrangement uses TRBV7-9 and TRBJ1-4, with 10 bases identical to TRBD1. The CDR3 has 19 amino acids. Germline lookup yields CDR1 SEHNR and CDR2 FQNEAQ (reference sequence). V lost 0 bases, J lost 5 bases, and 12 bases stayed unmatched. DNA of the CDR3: TGTGCCAGCAGCTTAGCGGCGACAGGGGGCCTTAAGAGGAATGAAAAACTGTTTTTT. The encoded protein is CASSLAATGGLKRNEKLFF.

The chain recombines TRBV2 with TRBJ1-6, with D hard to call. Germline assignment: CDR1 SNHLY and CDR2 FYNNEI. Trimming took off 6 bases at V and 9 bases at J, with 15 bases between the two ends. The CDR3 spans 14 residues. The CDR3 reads CASRPDLRVSPLHF. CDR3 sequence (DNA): TGTGCCAGCAGGCCGGACCTGAGGGTTTCACCCCTCCACTTT.

In nucleotides, the CDR3 is TGTGCCAGTGGGACAGGGCAAGCCGGGACCCAGTACTTC. As protein: CASGTGQAGTQYF. The genes are TRBV2 and TRBJ2-5, with 9 positions matching TRBD1. Germline CDR1 is SNHLY and CDR2 is FYNNEI. The CDR3 length is 13 residues. The J segment lost 7 bases and the V segment lost 9 bases, leaving 9 bases of the junction unmatched. Drawing the rest from reference TRBV2 and TRBJ2-5, the complete variable domain is EPEVTQTPSHQVTQMGQEVILRCVPISNHLYFYWYRQILGQKVEFLVSFYNNEISEKSEIFDDQFSVERPDGSNFTLKIRSTKLEDSAMYFCASGTGQAGTQYFGPGTRLLVL.

The CDR3 loop is CASSQEGPPGNTGELFF. The CDR3 DNA is TGCGCCAGCAGCCAGGAAGGACCGCCCGGGAACACCGGGGAGCTGTTTTTT. The V call is TRBV4-3, the J call TRBJ2-2; D is undetermined. Germline V gene data show CDR1 as LGHNA and CDR2 as YSLEER. This CDR3 has 17 amino acids. Deletions cut 3 bases from V and 1 base from J, with 15 bases between.

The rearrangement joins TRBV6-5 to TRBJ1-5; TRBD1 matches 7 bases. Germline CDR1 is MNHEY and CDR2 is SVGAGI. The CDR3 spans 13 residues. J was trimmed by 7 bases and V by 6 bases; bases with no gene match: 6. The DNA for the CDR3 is TGTGCCAGCAGACCAGACAGGGTCCAGCCCCAGCATTTT. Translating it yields CASRPDRVQPQHF.

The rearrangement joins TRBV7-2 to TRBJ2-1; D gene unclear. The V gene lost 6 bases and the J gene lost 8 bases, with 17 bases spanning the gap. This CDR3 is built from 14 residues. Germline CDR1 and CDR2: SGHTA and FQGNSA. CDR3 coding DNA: TGTGCCAGCAGGTTGGGCGGCAGCACGTATGAGCAGTTCTTC. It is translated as CASRLGGSTYEQFF. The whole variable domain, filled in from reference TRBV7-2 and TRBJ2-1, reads GAGVSQSPSNKVTEKGKDVELRCDPISGHTALYWYRQSLGQGLEFLIYFQGNSAPDKSGLPSDRFSAERTGGSVSTLTIQRTQQEDSAVYLCASRLGGSTYEQFFGPGTRLTVL.

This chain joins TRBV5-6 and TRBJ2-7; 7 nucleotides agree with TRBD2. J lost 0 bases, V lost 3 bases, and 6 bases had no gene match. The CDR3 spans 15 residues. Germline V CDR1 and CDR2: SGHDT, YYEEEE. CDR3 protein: CASSYLSGDSYEQYF. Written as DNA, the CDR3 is TGTGCCAGCAGCTATCTGAGCGGGGACTCCTACGAGCAGTACTTC.

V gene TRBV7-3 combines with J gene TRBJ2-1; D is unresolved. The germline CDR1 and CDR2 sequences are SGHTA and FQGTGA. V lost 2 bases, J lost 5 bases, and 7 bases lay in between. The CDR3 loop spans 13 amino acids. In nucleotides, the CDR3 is TGTGCCAGCAGCTTAGCTCCAGACAATGAGCAGTTCTTC. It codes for CASSLAPDNEQFF.

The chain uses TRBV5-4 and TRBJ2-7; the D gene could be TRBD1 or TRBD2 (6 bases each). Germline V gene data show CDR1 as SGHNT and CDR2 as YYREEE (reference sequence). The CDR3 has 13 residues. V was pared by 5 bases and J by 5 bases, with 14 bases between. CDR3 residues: CASSIQGGDEQYF. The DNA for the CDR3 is TGTGCCAGCAGTATACAGGGAGGCGACGAGCAGTACTTC.

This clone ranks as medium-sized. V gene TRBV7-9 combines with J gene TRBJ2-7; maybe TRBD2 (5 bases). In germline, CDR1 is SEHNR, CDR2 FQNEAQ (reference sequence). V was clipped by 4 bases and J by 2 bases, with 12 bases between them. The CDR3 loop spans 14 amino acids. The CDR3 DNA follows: TGTGCCAGCAGCTCCCAGAGGGCTCCCTACGAGCAGTACTTC. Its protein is CASSSQRAPYEQYF.

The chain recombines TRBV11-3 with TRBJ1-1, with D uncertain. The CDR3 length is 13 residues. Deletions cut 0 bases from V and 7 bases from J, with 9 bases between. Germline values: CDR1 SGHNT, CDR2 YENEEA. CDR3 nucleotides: TGTGCCAGCAGCTTAGATCAAGTCAGTGAAGCTTTCTTT. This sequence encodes CASSLDQVSEAFF.

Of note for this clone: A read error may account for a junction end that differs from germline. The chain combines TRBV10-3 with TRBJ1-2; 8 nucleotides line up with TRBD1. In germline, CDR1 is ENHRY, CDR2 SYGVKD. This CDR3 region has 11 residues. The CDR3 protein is CAIREDRDYAF. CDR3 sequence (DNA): TGTGCCATCAGGGAGGACAGGGACTATGCCTTC.

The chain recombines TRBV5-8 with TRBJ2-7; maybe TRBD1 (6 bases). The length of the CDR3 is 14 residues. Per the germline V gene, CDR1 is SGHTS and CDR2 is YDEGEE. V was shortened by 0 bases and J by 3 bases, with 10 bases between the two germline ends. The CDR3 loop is CASSLADRFYEQYF. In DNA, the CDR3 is TGTGCCAGCAGCTTGGCCGACAGGTTCTACGAGCAGTACTTC.

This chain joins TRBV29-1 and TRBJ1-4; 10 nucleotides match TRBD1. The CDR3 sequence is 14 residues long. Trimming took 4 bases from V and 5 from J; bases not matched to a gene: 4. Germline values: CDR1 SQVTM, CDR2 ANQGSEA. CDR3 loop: CSVAPGQGNEKLFF. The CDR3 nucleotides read TGCAGCGTTGCCCCGGGACAGGGGAATGAAAAACTGTTTTTT.

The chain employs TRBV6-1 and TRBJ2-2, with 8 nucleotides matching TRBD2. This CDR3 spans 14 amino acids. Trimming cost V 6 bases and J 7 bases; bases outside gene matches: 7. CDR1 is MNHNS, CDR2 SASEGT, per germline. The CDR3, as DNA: TGTGCCAGCAGGACTTCGGGGGGGCTCGGGGAGCTGTTTTTT. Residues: CASRTSGGLGELFF.

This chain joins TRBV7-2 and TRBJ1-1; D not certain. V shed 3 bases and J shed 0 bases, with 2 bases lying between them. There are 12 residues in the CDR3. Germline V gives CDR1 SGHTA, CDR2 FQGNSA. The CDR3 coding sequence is TGTGCCAGCAGCTTTGTGAACACTGAAGCTTTCTTT. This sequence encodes CASSFVNTEAFF. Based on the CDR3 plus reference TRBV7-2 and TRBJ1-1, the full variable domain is GAGVSQSPSNKVTEKGKDVELRCDPISGHTALYWYRQSLGQGLEFLIYFQGNSAPDKSGLPSDRFSAERTGGSVSTLTIQRTQQEDSAVYLCASSFVNTEAFFGQGTRLTVV.

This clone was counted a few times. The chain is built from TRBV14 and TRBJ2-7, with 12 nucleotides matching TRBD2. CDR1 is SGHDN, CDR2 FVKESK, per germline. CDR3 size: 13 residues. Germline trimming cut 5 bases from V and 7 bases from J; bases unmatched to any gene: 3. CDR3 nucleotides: TGTGCCAGCAGCATACTAGCGGGGGGTGAGCAGTACTTC. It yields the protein CASSILAGGEQYF.

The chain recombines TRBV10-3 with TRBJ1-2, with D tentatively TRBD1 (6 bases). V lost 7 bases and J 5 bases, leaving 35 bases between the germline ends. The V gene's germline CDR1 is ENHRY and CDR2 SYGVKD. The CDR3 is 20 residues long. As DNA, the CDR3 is TGTGCCATCAATGCAGGGGTGCTAACTAAAGCCACCTTTGGTGGGTATGGCTACACCTTC. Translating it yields CAINAGVLTKATFGGYGYTF.

CDR3 nucleotide sequence: TGTGCCAGCAGCCAAGCTGGAGAGGGATATGGCTACACCTTC. Its translation: CASSQAGEGYGYTF. The V and J genes are TRBV4-2 and TRBJ1-2; D ambiguous. CDR1 LGHNA and CDR2 YNFKEQ come from the germline V gene. Trimming removed 1 base at V and 5 bases at J, with 11 bases between. This CDR3 is built from 14 residues.

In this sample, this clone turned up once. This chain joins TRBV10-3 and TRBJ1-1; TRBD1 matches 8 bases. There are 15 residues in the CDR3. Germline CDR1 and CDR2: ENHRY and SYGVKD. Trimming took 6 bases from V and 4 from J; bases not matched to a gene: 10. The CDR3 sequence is CAISVDGQGGTEAFF. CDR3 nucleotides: TGTGCCATCAGCGTCGACGGACAGGGAGGCACTGAAGCTTTCTTT.

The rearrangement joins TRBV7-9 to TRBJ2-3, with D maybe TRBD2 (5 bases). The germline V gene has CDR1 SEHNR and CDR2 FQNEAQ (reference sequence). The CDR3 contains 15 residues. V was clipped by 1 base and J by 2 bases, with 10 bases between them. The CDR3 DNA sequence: TGTGCCAGCAGCTTAGTTTCGGGGAACACAGATACGCAGTATTTT. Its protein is CASSLVSGNTDTQYF.